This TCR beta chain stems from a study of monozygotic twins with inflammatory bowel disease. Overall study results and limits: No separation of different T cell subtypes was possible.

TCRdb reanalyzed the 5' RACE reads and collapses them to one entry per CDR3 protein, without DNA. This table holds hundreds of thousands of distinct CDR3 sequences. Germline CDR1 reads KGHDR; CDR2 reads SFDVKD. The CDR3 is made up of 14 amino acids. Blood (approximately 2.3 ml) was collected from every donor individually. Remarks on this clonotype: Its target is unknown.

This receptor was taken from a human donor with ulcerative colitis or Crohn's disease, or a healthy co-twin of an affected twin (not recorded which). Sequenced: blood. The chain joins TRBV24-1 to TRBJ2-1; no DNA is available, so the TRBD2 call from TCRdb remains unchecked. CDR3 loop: CATSDPTRFHEQFF.